The 30 T cell receptor beta chains below were found in one sample sequenced in a study of T cell repertoires in cytomegalovirus infection. The antigens these receptors bind are not known. TCRdb called the reads again in MiXCR, with one record for every CDR3 protein. The sample includes 650,000 to 850,000 distinct CDR3 sequences, almost 30% of them seen just once. The material was cultured CD8+ T cells from PBMCs, obtained from culture after CMV antigen stimulation. All receptors derive from a human donor in good health (CMV status not recorded). Some clones in this sample may be carry-over from other donors' samples.

This clonotype occurred once. The chain links TRBV27 to TRBJ2-5; no reliable D call. The V end lost 5 bases, the J end lost 3 bases, and 7 bases lay between the germline ends. CDR3 length: 12 residues. CDR1 and CDR2 (germline): MNHEY, SMNVEV (reference sequence). In DNA form, the CDR3 reads TGTGCCAGCAGTCAAAAAAAAGAGACCCAGTACTTC. This translates into CASSQKKETQYF.

V gene TRBV20-1 combines with J gene TRBJ2-7; D call uncertain. V gave up 6 bases and J gave up 5 bases, with 17 bases separating them. The germline V gene has CDR1 DFQATT and CDR2 SNEGSKA (reference sequence). The CDR3 consists of 13 residues. The CDR3 loop is CSATGEDLNEQYF. CDR3 coding DNA: TGCAGTGCCACGGGCGAAGATTTGAACGAGCAGTACTTC.

On this clonotype itself: Just one base apart from a much larger clone, this may be a read error. The chain employs TRBV7-2 and TRBJ2-5; maybe TRBD2 (6 bases). Germline V gene lookup returns CDR1 SGHTA and CDR2 FQGNSA. Trimming pared 9 bases from V and 9 bases from J, leaving 26 bases between. The CDR3 runs 15 residues. Here the CDR3 reads CARSPPGEPFRAQYF. DNA of the CDR3: TGTGCCAGAAGCCCCCCGGGGGAGCCGTTTCGGGCCCAGTACTTC.

There are a few counts of this clonotype. The chain recombines TRBV7-9 with TRBJ1-4; D is unresolved. V gave up 4 bases and J gave up 8 bases, with 11 bases separating them. The length of the CDR3 is 13 residues. Per the germline V gene, CDR1 is SEHNR and CDR2 is FQNEAQ (reference sequence). The DNA of the CDR3 is TGTGCCAGCAGCTGGGTTGGTGAGGAAAAACTGTTTTTT. Its translation: CASSWVGEEKLFF.

This chain connects TRBV12-3 or TRBV12-4 to TRBJ2-7; 13 bases are shared with TRBD2. The CDR3 loop spans 15 amino acids. J was trimmed by 2 bases and V by 5 bases; bases with no gene match: 3. The CDR3 sequence: CASSATSGGAYEQYF. CDR3 coding DNA: TGTGCCAGCAGTGCTACTAGCGGGGGGGCCTACGAGCAGTACTTC.

This chain uses TRBV7-6 with TRBJ1-2; D might be TRBD1 (5 bases). Germline V gene data show CDR1 as SGHVS and CDR2 as FNYEAQ. The length of the CDR3 is 14 residues. With 7 bases removed from V and 3 bases from J, the gap between germline ends came to 15 bases. The CDR3 nucleotides read TGTGCCAGCACCACCGACAGATTCTACTATGGCTACACCTTC. Translated, it gives CASTTDRFYYGYTF.

The rearrangement joins TRBV27 to TRBJ2-3; D possibly corresponds to TRBD2 (7 bases). The germline V gene has CDR1 MNHEY and CDR2 SMNVEV (reference sequence). The V end was cut by 8 bases, the J end by 7 bases, with 16 bases between. The CDR3 is 13 residues long. The CDR3 coding sequence is TGTGCCAGCTATGAAGGGGGGGCGAATACGCAGTATTTT. Translation gives CASYEGGANTQYF.

This clonotype was found once. The genes are TRBV6-1 and TRBJ1-1; TRBD1 might be the D (5 bases). Trimming took 7 bases from V and 7 from J, leaving 10 bases between them. Germline values: CDR1 MNHNS, CDR2 SASEGT. The CDR3 is 11 amino acids. The CDR3 coding sequence is TGTGCCAGCAAGACGGGGGTTGAAGCTTTCTTT. Translated, it gives CASKTGVEAFF.

V usage is TRBV10-2 and J usage is TRBJ2-1; the match to TRBD2 covers 7 bases. This CDR3 contains 16 residues. Germline CDR1 and CDR2: WSHSY and SAAADI. Trimming at V came to 2 bases and at J to 0 bases, leaving 4 bases not matched to a gene. The CDR3 DNA is TGCGCCAGCAGTGAGGTGGGGGGGAGCTCCTACAATGAGCAGTTCTTC. It codes for CASSEVGGSSYNEQFF.

Comments on this clonotype: Mismatch with germline at one junction end may stem from a read error. The chain uses TRBV7-9 and TRBJ2-2; a weak D match, TRBD1 (5 bases). Per the germline V gene, CDR1 is SEHNR and CDR2 is FQNEAQ (reference sequence). This CDR3 comprises 12 residues. CDR3 residues: CASRDWSGELFF. CDR3 nucleotides: TGTGCTAGCAGGGATTGGTCCGGGGAGCTGTTTTTT.

The chain couples TRBV12-3 or TRBV12-4 to TRBJ1-2, with no clear D. CDR3 length: 12 amino acids. V was pared by 3 bases and J by 5 bases, with 7 bases between. DNA of the CDR3: TGTGCCAGCAGTTTTGCGGCGTATGGCTACACCTTC. Protein: CASSFAAYGYTF.

This clonotype has a handful of counts. The rearrangement joins TRBV20-1 to TRBJ1-4; weak D call: TRBD1 (5 bases). Germline V gene sequence: CDR1 DFQATT, CDR2 SNEGSKA (reference sequence). V shed 1 base and J shed 6 bases, with 18 bases lying between them. The CDR3 runs 16 residues. In DNA form, the CDR3 reads TGCAGTGCTAGAGGAGCGTCGGGACTTAAAGATGAAAAACTGTTTTTT. This encodes CSARGASGLKDEKLFF.

This clonotype was recorded at least ten times. The rearrangement joins TRBV12-3 or TRBV12-4 to TRBJ2-7; TRBD2 agrees at 10 bases. J gave up 4 bases and V 7 bases, and 4 bases lay outside the gene matches. This CDR3 has 13 residues. CDR3 DNA: TGTGCCAGCAACCGAGCGGGGGGGTACGAGCAGTACTTC. This translates into CASNRAGGYEQYF.

The rearrangement links TRBV28 to TRBJ1-6; TRBD1 is a possible D gene (5 bases). Germline CDR1 reads MDHEN; CDR2 reads SYDVKM. With 6 bases removed from V and 3 bases from J, the gap between germline ends came to 9 bases. The CDR3 runs to 14 residues. CDR3 amino acids: CASSRTLYNSPLHF. In DNA, the CDR3 is TGTGCCAGCAGCCGGACACTCTATAATTCACCCCTCCACTTT.

This clonotype was observed a handful of times. The chain is built from TRBV7-9 and TRBJ2-5, with a tentative D call TRBD2 (5 bases). CDR3 length equals 14 residues. Trimming took 1 base from V and 1 from J, leaving 7 bases between them. Germline V gene lookup returns CDR1 SEHNR and CDR2 FQNEAQ (reference sequence). CDR3 sequence reads: CASSLVLAQETQYF. CDR3 DNA: TGTGCCAGCAGCTTAGTTCTAGCCCAAGAGACCCAGTACTTC.

This clonotype has a handful of counts. The chain uses TRBV12-3 or TRBV12-4 and TRBJ1-2; 9 bases fit TRBD1. CDR3 length: 13 residues. With 6 bases clipped from V and 6 bases from J, the junction kept 5 bases outside the gene matches. CDR3 nucleotide sequence: TGTGCCAGCAGGCCCACAGGGGGCCATGGCTACACCTTC. Its protein product is CASRPTGGHGYTF.

There are a few counts of this clonotype. The chain recombines TRBV2 with TRBJ2-1; D unresolved. Germline V gene data show CDR1 as SNHLY and CDR2 as FYNNEI. Deletions cut 7 bases from V and 5 bases from J, with 6 bases between. This CDR3 region has 11 residues. The CDR3 loop is CASTANNEQFF. CDR3 in DNA: TGTGCCAGCACTGCGAACAATGAGCAGTTCTTC.

In its sample, this clonotype was seen a few times. The chain couples TRBV7-1 to TRBJ2-2; 14 positions agree with TRBD2. TRBV7-1 is an ORF; its function is uncertain. This CDR3 has 18 amino acids. Unmatched junction bases numbered 5, after V lost 3 bases and J lost 2 bases. CDR3 sequence reads: CASSSPTSGGANTGELFF. The CDR3 DNA sequence: TGTGCCAGCAGCTCCCCGACTAGCGGGGGGGCTAACACCGGGGAGCTGTTTTTT.

J is TRBJ2-1 and V is TRBV7-8; D may be TRBD1 (6 bases). CDR1 is SGHVS, CDR2 FQNEAQ, per germline. Between the trimmed V and J ends, which lost 5 bases and 4 bases, there was a span of 18 bases. This CDR3 contains 16 residues. The CDR3 coding sequence is TGTGCCAGCAGCCAGACCCCCGGGACATTGTACAATGAGCAGTTCTTC. Translation gives CASSQTPGTLYNEQFF.

The V call is TRBV7-2, the J call TRBJ1-2, with a possible D match to TRBD1 (5 bases). There are 15 residues in the CDR3. Trimming stripped 1 base from V and 0 bases from J, with 9 bases between. Per germline, CDR1 SGHTA and CDR2 FQGNSA. This CDR3 reads CASSLEDISNYGYTF. CDR3 nucleotides: TGTGCCAGCAGCTTAGAGGACATATCTAACTATGGCTACACCTTC.

With respect to this clonotype: A read error may be the cause here, since a much bigger clone is one base away. This chain links TRBV7-9 with TRBJ2-2; the D is unclear. Germline V gives CDR1 SEHNR, CDR2 FQNEAQ (reference sequence). This CDR3 has 12 residues. The V end was cut by 10 bases, the J end by 7 bases, with 13 bases between. The CDR3 coding sequence is TGTGCCAACAGTCCCACCCGCGGGGAGCTGTTTTTT. It encodes CANSPTRGELFF.

The V call is TRBV6-1, the J call TRBJ2-7; TRBD2 aligns across 13 bases. Germline V CDR1 and CDR2: MNHNS, SASEGT. This CDR3 is built from 15 residues. The ends lost 2 bases at V and 7 bases at J; junction bases unmatched: 5. The CDR3 coding sequence is TGTGCCAGCAGTGAACGGACTAGCGGGGGTTTGGAGCAGTACGTC. Translating gives CASSERTSGGLEQYV.

The V and J genes are TRBV24-1 and TRBJ2-5, with D tentatively TRBD2 (5 bases). Germline V lookup: CDR1 KGHDR, CDR2 SFDVKD. The CDR3 has 13 amino acids. Trimming took off 7 bases at V and 4 bases at J, with 12 bases between the two ends. CDR3 sequence reads: CATSFEGGETQYF. For the CDR3, the DNA is TGTGCCACCAGCTTTGAGGGCGGAGAGACCCAGTACTTC.

DNA of the CDR3: TGTGCCAGCAGCCGAGACAGGGAAGGGAAAGCTTTCTTT. This encodes CASSRDREGKAFF. The genes are TRBV11-2 and TRBJ1-1, with 7 bases fitting TRBD1. The CDR3 spans 13 residues. In germline, CDR1 is SGHAT, CDR2 FQNNGV. After removal of 5 bases from V and 9 bases from J, the junction contained 9 bases not matched to a gene.

The table lists this clonotype with a few counts. The V call is TRBV6-1, the J call TRBJ2-3; no clear D gene. Trimming removed 1 base at V and 4 bases at J, with 15 bases between. The CDR3 extends over 16 amino acids. CDR1 MNHNS and CDR2 SASEGT come from the germline V gene. CDR3 DNA sequence: TGTGCCAGCAGTGAAGAAAACAGTACGGTCCCAGATACGCAGTATTTT. As protein: CASSEENSTVPDTQYF.

The rearrangement uses TRBV6-1 and TRBJ1-1, with D unclear. CDR3 length: 14 amino acids. Germline CDR1 and CDR2: MNHNS and SASEGT. V was shortened by 5 bases and J by 4 bases, with 14 bases between the two germline ends. CDR3 protein: CASSYGGGGTEAFF. The CDR3 DNA follows: TGTGCCAGCAGTTATGGAGGAGGTGGCACTGAAGCTTTCTTT.

V is TRBV2 and J is TRBJ1-3; 9 positions match TRBD1. Looked up from germline, CDR1 is SNHLY and CDR2 is FYNNEI. The CDR3 spans 15 residues. V lost 8 bases, J lost 6 bases, and 11 bases stayed unmatched. The CDR3 loop reads CASSTRRQGENTIYF. Written as DNA, the CDR3 is TGTGCCAGCTCAACGAGGCGACAGGGGGAAAACACCATATATTTT.

This clonotype showed up many times. At one boundary the junction diverges from the germline segment, which might be a read error. The V call is TRBV4-1, the J call TRBJ2-5, with D hard to call. The CDR3 runs 11 residues. In germline, CDR1 is MGHRA, CDR2 YSYEKL. This CDR3 reads CASSHGETQYF. For the CDR3, the DNA is TGTGCCAGCAGCCACGGGGAGACCCAGTACTTC.

In this sample, this clonotype turned up once. V gene TRBV29-1 combines with J gene TRBJ2-7; 11 nucleotides agree with TRBD2. The CDR3 length is 13 residues. After removal of 5 bases from V and 3 bases from J, the junction contained 3 bases not matched to a gene. The germline V gene encodes CDR1 SQVTM and CDR2 ANQGSEA. CDR3 amino acids: CSVRLAGYYEQYF. CDR3 DNA sequence: TGCAGCGTTAGACTAGCGGGGTACTACGAGCAGTACTTC.

The CDR3 nucleotides are TGTGCCAGCAGCTTAGGGACAGCCTGGGAGACCCAGTACTTC. Amino acids: CASSLGTAWETQYF. The rearrangement uses TRBV7-9 and TRBJ2-5, with a possible D match to TRBD1 (6 bases). This CDR3 comprises 14 residues. Deletions cut 1 base from V and 5 bases from J, with 11 bases between. Germline V gives CDR1 SEHNR, CDR2 FQNEAQ (reference sequence).